Below, 4 T cell receptor beta chains from the same sample are listed, as sequenced in a study of T cell repertoires in cytomegalovirus infection (dated by TCRdb to 2018 to 2020). Their recognized antigens are unknown. Sequencing took place on an Illumina HiSeq 1500. TCRdb reprocessed the public reads (quality trimming at Q25 with fastp, clone calling with MiXCR) and kept in-frame beta chains. One record per CDR3 amino acid sequence lists the most common genes and DNA. The table for this sample lists about 570,000 distinct CDR3 sequences; about 40% of them were counted only once. The ten largest clones take up about half of the sample. The sample's treatment or condition label, decoded: in vitro stimulation with specific CMV peptide epitopes to enrich CMV-specific T cells. This specimen consisted of cultured PBMCs, obtained from culture after CMV antigen stimulation. The receptor set was obtained from a human donor in good health (CMV status not recorded). Some clones in this sample may be carry-over from other donors' samples.

Here the CDR3 reads CASSSDREKETQYF. The CDR3 DNA is TGTGCCAGCAGCTCAGACCGGGAAAAAGAGACCCAGTACTTC. The J gene is TRBJ2-5, the V gene TRBV7-2; maybe TRBD2 (5 bases). The CDR3 is 14 amino acids. V lost 4 bases and J lost 3, with 12 bases in between. The germline CDR1 and CDR2 sequences are SGHTA and FQGNSA.

The chain joins TRBV5-5 to TRBJ2-5; 7 positions agree with TRBD2. The V and J ends lost 4 bases and 4 bases, in that order; junction bases with no gene match: 16. CDR1 is SGHKS and CDR2 is YYEKEE in the germline V gene (reference sequence). The CDR3 consists of 17 residues. The CDR3 DNA reads TGTGCCAGCAGCCAATCGGCGGGAGTTAGGGTCGGAGAGACCCAGTACTTC. Its translation is CASSQSAGVRVGETQYF.

This clonotype came up a few times. CDR3 nucleotide sequence: TGTGCCAGCAGTCGACTCGGAGGGACAGGGGCTTTCTTT. Translation gives CASSRLGGTGAFF. This chain joins TRBV6-5 and TRBJ1-1; 9 bases are a match to TRBD1. Trimming removed 5 bases from V and 11 bases from J; junction bases left unmatched: 9. This CDR3 has 13 amino acids. CDR1 MNHEY and CDR2 SVGAGI come from the germline V gene.

This clonotype was observed a few times. The chain has TRBV7-2 and TRBJ2-7; TRBD2 might be the D (6 bases). The V end lost 1 base, the J end lost 5 bases, and 9 bases lay between the germline ends. The CDR3 loop spans 13 amino acids. The germline V gene encodes CDR1 SGHTA and CDR2 FQGNSA. CDR3 sequence (DNA): TGTGCCAGCAGCTTAGTGGCGGGGAACGAGCAGTACTTC. It is translated as CASSLVAGNEQYF.